Each of the 18 T cell receptor beta chains below was sequenced from the same sample in a study of beta chain features in type 1 diabetes. All of the isolated RNA was reverse transcribed, so expressed TCRB transcripts were sequenced. Produced via immunoSEQ multiplex PCR; TCRdb's table is partial and in-frame only. Among roughly 500,000 clones, approximately 10% were seen once, and the ten largest hold 0.035% to 0.05%. The sample consisted of naive CD4+ T cells from blood. All receptors come from a woman younger than 35 in good health.

The genes are TRBV7-9 and TRBJ1-4, with D unresolved. Germline V gene lookup returns CDR1 SEHNR and CDR2 FQNEAQ (reference sequence). The CDR3 contains 12 residues. The V gene lost 1 base and the J gene lost 11 bases, with 8 bases spanning the gap. The CDR3 here is CASSLDRVKLFF. The CDR3 bases are TGTGCCAGCAGCTTAGACCGGGTCAAACTGTTTTTT.

The chain carries TRBV19 and TRBJ2-1; the D is unclear. Germline V CDR1 and CDR2: LNHDA, SQIVND (reference sequence). This CDR3 has 13 amino acids. The V and J ends lost 7 bases and 1 base respectively, with 8 bases between them. CDR3 amino acids: CASIAGSYNEQFF. In nucleotides, the CDR3 is TGTGCCAGTATCGCTGGTTCCTACAATGAGCAGTTCTTC.

CDR3 DNA: TGCAGTGCTAGGGGGACCGGTACGCAGTATTTT. Translation: CSARGTGTQYF. This sequence joins TRBV20-1 and TRBJ2-3, with D perhaps given as TRBD1 or TRBD2 (5 bases each). The CDR3 is 11 residues long. Looked up from germline, CDR1 is DFQATT and CDR2 is SNEGSKA (reference sequence). Trimming stripped 3 bases from V and 8 bases from J, with 9 bases between.

This clone occurred a few times. The genes are TRBV2 and TRBJ2-5, with a weak D call TRBD1 (5 bases). This CDR3 has 13 residues. CDR1 is SNHLY, CDR2 FYNNEI, per germline. Deletions cut 3 bases from V and 3 bases from J, with 8 bases between. The CDR3 reads CASSDRVEETQYF. In DNA, the CDR3 is TGTGCCAGCAGTGACAGGGTGGAAGAGACCCAGTACTTC.

The genes are TRBV7-6 and TRBJ1-4, with 9 bases fitting TRBD1. This CDR3 has 15 amino acids. With V trimmed by 5 bases and J by 6 bases, 7 bases remained unmatched. CDR1 and CDR2 from the germline V gene are SGHVS and FNYEAQ. The CDR3 bases are TGTGCCAGCAGCACCGGACAGGGGAGGCATGAAAAACTGTTTTTT. This codes for CASSTGQGRHEKLFF.

This clone was detected a few times. V and J are TRBV7-2 and TRBJ2-5; D not certain. Germline V gives CDR1 SGHTA, CDR2 FQGNSA. The CDR3 spans 11 residues. V shed 5 bases and J shed 7 bases, with 8 bases lying between them. The CDR3 nucleotides read TGTGCCAGCAGCGCCCCTGGGACCCAGTACTTC. It codes for CASSAPGTQYF.

The J gene is TRBJ2-2, the V gene TRBV4-3; D remains unclear. This CDR3 is built from 15 residues. CDR1 and CDR2 from the germline V gene are LGHNA and YSLEER. Trimming pared 5 bases from V and 4 bases from J, leaving 14 bases between. The DNA of the CDR3 is TGCGCCAGCAGCGTGGTCCCCTCCTTCACCGGGGAGCTGTTTTTT. Translated: CASSVVPSFTGELFF.

This clone was seen more than once but under ten times. The chain joins TRBV7-9 to TRBJ2-3; TRBD2 matches at 8 bases. V dropped 7 bases and J dropped 3; count of bases not matched to a gene: 6. CDR1 SEHNR and CDR2 FQNEAQ come from the germline V gene (reference sequence). The CDR3 runs 14 residues. In DNA form, the CDR3 reads TGTGCCAGCACCCTAGGGACTAGAACAGATACGCAGTATTTT. Translating gives CASTLGTRTDTQYF.

This clone was seen a handful of times. The gene calls are TRBV30 and TRBJ1-1; no clear D. Germline V gene data show CDR1 as GTSNPN and CDR2 as SVGIG (reference sequence). The CDR3 contains 12 residues. With 1 base removed from V and 1 base from J, the gap between germline ends came to 4 bases. This CDR3 reads CAWSAPNTEAFF. DNA for the CDR3: TGTGCCTGGAGTGCCCCGAACACTGAAGCTTTCTTT. Using reference TRBV30 and TRBJ1-1 for the parts outside the CDR3, the full variable domain is SQTIHQWPATLVQPVGSPLSLECTVEGTSNPNLYWYRQAAGRGLQLLFYSVGIGQISSEVPQNLSASRPQDRQFILSSKKLLLSDSGFYLCAWSAPNTEAFFGQGTRLTVV.

This clone was counted only a few times. Germline and junction disagree at one end, which may indicate a read error. The chain recombines TRBV2 with TRBJ2-1; perhaps TRBD1 as D (5 bases). Germline V gives CDR1 SNHLY, CDR2 FYNNEI. The CDR3 contains 13 residues. CDR3 bases: TGTGCCAGCAGTGGTCAGGGCTACGATGAGCAGTTCTTC. It codes for CASSGQGYDEQFF.

This clone was seen a handful of times. The CDR3 coding sequence is TGTGCCAGCAGCGTCGAAAAGGACAGGGTCAATGAGCAGTTCTTC. Protein: CASSVEKDRVNEQFF. The rearrangement joins TRBV9 to TRBJ2-1, with 8 nucleotides matching TRBD1. CDR1 and CDR2 from the germline V gene are SGDLS and YYNGEE. CDR3 length equals 15 residues. Trimming removed 2 bases from V and 6 bases from J; junction bases left unmatched: 7.

V gene TRBV5-1 combines with J gene TRBJ1-1; no definite D call. The CDR3 covers 13 residues. Trimming pared 5 bases from V and 3 bases from J, leaving 11 bases between. Per germline, CDR1 SGHRS and CDR2 YFSETQ. This CDR3 reads CASSTAWDTEAFF. CDR3 nucleotides: TGCGCCAGCAGTACAGCATGGGACACTGAAGCTTTCTTT.

The chain uses TRBV9 and TRBJ2-1, with 14 bases fitting TRBD2. Germline CDR1 and CDR2: SGDLS and YYNGEE. J lost 10 bases, V lost 4 bases, and 7 bases had no gene match. The CDR3 has 15 amino acids. CDR3 loop: CASSSGLAGGREQFF. The CDR3 DNA is TGTGCCAGCAGCTCCGGACTAGCGGGAGGTCGGGAGCAGTTCTTC.

This clone was detected a few times. The junction departs from the called germline gene at one end, perhaps through a read error. V is TRBV7-7 and J is TRBJ2-5; tentatively, D is TRBD2 (7 bases). Germline V gene sequence: CDR1 SSHAT, CDR2 FNYEAQ (reference sequence). The CDR3 runs 15 residues. The chain's CDR3 is CASSPAGAYQETQYF. CDR3 in DNA: TGTGCTAGCAGCCCCGCGGGGGCGTACCAAGAGACCCAGTACTTC.

The CDR3 sequence: CASSLGRPNYGYTF. CDR3 nucleotide sequence: TGTGCCAGCAGCTTAGGGCGACCCAACTATGGCTACACCTTC. This chain joins TRBV7-3 and TRBJ1-2; no clear D. The ends were cut back, 2 bases at V and 2 bases at J, with 9 bases in the middle. From germline, CDR1 is SGHTA and CDR2 FQGTGA. This CDR3 is 14 amino acids long.

The rearrangement links TRBV2 to TRBJ1-6; TRBD1 is a possible D gene (5 bases). Trimming took off 6 bases at V and 8 bases at J, with 11 bases between the two ends. CDR3 length: 13 amino acids. From germline, CDR1 is SNHLY and CDR2 FYNNEI. The CDR3 DNA follows: TGTGCCAGCAGAGACGACAGAGATTCACCCCTCCACTTT. It translates to CASRDDRDSPLHF.

This clone showed up just a few times. This chain connects TRBV27 to TRBJ1-2; D ambiguous. Trimming cost V 5 bases and J 7 bases, with 11 bases left between them. Germline V gene sequence: CDR1 MNHEY, CDR2 SMNVEV (reference sequence). The CDR3 runs 12 residues. The CDR3 reads CASSGLLTGYTF. In nucleotides, the CDR3 is TGTGCCAGCAGTGGGCTCCTAACTGGCTACACCTTC.

The rearrangement uses TRBV7-6 and TRBJ2-5; tentative D call: TRBD2 (5 bases). V lost 5 bases to trimming and J lost 2 bases, with 9 bases between them. This CDR3 contains 13 residues. Germline V CDR1 and CDR2: SGHVS, FNYEAQ. CDR3 bases: TGTGCCAGCAGCCCTAGCAGACAAGAGACCCAGTACTTC. Its translation: CASSPSRQETQYF.